A single sample gave rise to the 3 T cell receptor beta chains below, sequenced in a study of CD4 and CD8 cells across lung adenocarcinoma regions. TCRdb reanalysed the PCR reads using MiXCR and keeps one entry per CDR3 protein. The profile shows some 7,000 distinct CDR3 sequences, roughly half of them singletons. Sequencing input: CD8+ T cells from the center of a lung tumor. The origin of the receptors is a male donor with lung adenocarcinoma. The CD4 and CD8 labels of this study may be unreliable.

The rearrangement links TRBV6-4 to TRBJ2-3; D may match TRBD1 or TRBD2 (5 bases each). The CDR3 spans 13 residues. V dropped 3 bases and J dropped 3 bases, with 7 bases sitting between them. Germline CDR1 is MRHNA and CDR2 is SNTAGT. CDR3 sequence: CASSEGETDTQYF. CDR3 nucleotides: TGTGCCAGCAGTGAGGGGGAGACAGATACGCAGTATTTT.

This clonotype was picked up a small number of times. In nucleotides, the CDR3 is TGTGCCAGCAGCTCTCGGACTAGCGGGACGCGCAATGAGCAGTTCTTC. Its protein is CASSSRTSGTRNEQFF. The rearrangement uses TRBV9 and TRBJ2-1, with 12 bases aligning to TRBD2. Per germline, CDR1 SGDLS and CDR2 YYNGEE. The CDR3 is 16 residues long. V trimming: 4 bases; J trimming: 6 bases; junction bases outside the gene matches: 8.

To note about this clonotype: The junction departs from germline at one end; a sequencing error may be responsible. The chain employs TRBV9 and TRBJ2-1; D not resolved. Germline values: CDR1 SGDLS, CDR2 YYNGEE. The length of the CDR3 is 12 residues. The CDR3: CVSSVGGAEQFF. The CDR3 nucleotides read TGTGTCAGCAGCGTAGGTGGTGCTGAGCAGTTCTTC.